The rows below give T cell receptor beta chains drawn from one sample of a study of T cell changes during pregnancy in multiple sclerosis. Sequencing used immunoSEQ multiplex PCR; TCRdb keeps in-frame clones, though not all of them. The sample holds 90,000 to 120,000 clones, 85% to 95% seen once. The input for sequencing was peripheral blood, taken in the third trimester of pregnancy. Every receptor here comes from a female donor in good health, enrolled as a control in a pregnancy study. The CDR3 runs from the conserved cysteine through the conserved F or W. Each record gives: CDR3 protein, V gene, J gene.

CDR3 protein: CASSEREGAEAFF
V gene: TRBV2
J gene: TRBJ1-1

CDR3 protein: CASIYEKLFF
V gene: TRBV5-1
J gene: TRBJ1-4

CDR3 protein: CASSEAGVNSPLHF
V gene: TRBV6-1
J gene: TRBJ1-6

CDR3 protein: CASSLAAGGLISGANVLTF
V gene: TRBV5-1
J gene: TRBJ2-6

CDR3 protein: CASSFPGLINYGYTF
V gene: TRBV7-2
J gene: TRBJ1-2

CDR3 protein: CASPLSTGSGELFF
V gene: TRBV6-1
J gene: TRBJ2-2

CDR3 protein: CSVEVSSGGLNEQFF
V gene: TRBV29-1
J gene: TRBJ2-1

CDR3 protein: CASSPPPPSEDYNEQFF
V gene: TRBV7-6
J gene: TRBJ2-1

CDR3 protein: CASSLGGLDTDTQYF
V gene: TRBV13
J gene: TRBJ2-3

CDR3 protein: CASIPPGGNQPQHF
V gene: TRBV19
J gene: TRBJ1-5

CDR3 protein: CATSSTRAGTEAFF
V gene: TRBV15
J gene: TRBJ1-1

CDR3 protein: CASSPPEGLQYF
V gene: TRBV7-9
J gene: TRBJ2-3

CDR3 protein: CASSFERGGETQYF
V gene: TRBV6-1
J gene: TRBJ2-5

CDR3 protein: CASSFQGGNSPLHF
V gene: TRBV9
J gene: TRBJ1-6

CDR3 protein: CASSPPQGGEKLFF
V gene: TRBV7-9
J gene: TRBJ1-4

CDR3 protein: CASSDDSPDTQYF
V gene: TRBV7-9
J gene: TRBJ2-3

CDR3 protein: CASSQQLYTEAFF
V gene: TRBV7-2
J gene: TRBJ1-1